The clone carrying this T cell receptor beta chain was counted a few times. Its antigen is unidentified. This entry comes from a study of T cell repertoires in cytomegalovirus infection. Study details: Both a matching HLA type and CMV infection were indicated by public TCR beta signatures. Broader study findings: People with CMV and the relevant HLA were identified by cumulative public TCR beta family frequency. Dominating the ex vivo response were HLA-C-restricted CMV-specific TCR beta clonotypes.

V shed 5 bases, J shed 10 bases, and the junction held 6 bases outside the gene matches. This CDR3 has 13 residues. Germline loops: CDR1 LNHDA, CDR2 SQIVND (reference sequence). Using its own MiXCR run on the reads, TCRdb lists one record per CDR3 protein. The sample includes roughly 150,000 distinct CDR3 sequences, roughly a quarter of them seen just once. V and J are TRBV19 and TRBJ2-1, with 9 bases identical to TRBD1. The sequenced material came from PBMCs. The TCR originated in a human donor in good health (CMV status not recorded). Some clones in this sample may be carry-over from other donors' samples. The CDR3 spells CASSGGQGYEQFF. For the CDR3, the DNA is TGTGCCAGTAGTGGGGGACAGGGTTACGAGCAGTTCTTC.